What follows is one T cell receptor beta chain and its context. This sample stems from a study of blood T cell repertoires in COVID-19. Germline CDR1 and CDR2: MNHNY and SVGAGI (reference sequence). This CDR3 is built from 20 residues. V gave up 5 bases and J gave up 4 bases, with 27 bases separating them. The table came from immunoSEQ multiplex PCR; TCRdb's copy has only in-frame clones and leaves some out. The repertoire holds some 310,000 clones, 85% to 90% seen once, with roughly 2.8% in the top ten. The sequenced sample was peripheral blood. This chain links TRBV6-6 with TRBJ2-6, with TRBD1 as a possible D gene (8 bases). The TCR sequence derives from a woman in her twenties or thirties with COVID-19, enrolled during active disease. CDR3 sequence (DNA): TGTGCCAGCAGTCGCACGCGGGGGACAGGTTTGAGCTCCGGGGCCAACGTCCTGACTTTC. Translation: CASSRTRGTGLSSGANVLTF.